These 3 T cell receptor beta chains share one sample of origin, sequenced in a study of T cell repertoires in cytomegalovirus infection. Their cognate antigens are unknown. MiXCR, applied by TCRdb to the reads, yields one record per CDR3 protein. The repertoire includes roughly 920,000 distinct CDR3 sequences, around 32% of them detected once, and about an eighth sits in the top ten. Source: cultured CD8+ T cells from PBMCs, taken from culture after CMV antigen stimulation. The receptors come from a human donor in good health (CMV status not recorded). Some clones in this sample may be carry-over from other donors' samples.

The chain is built from TRBV5-4 and TRBJ2-1; 7 bases map to TRBD1. CDR1 and CDR2 (germline): SGHNT, YYREEE (reference sequence). This CDR3 spans 16 amino acids. With V trimmed by 2 bases and J by 9 bases, 14 bases remained unmatched. DNA of the CDR3: TGTGCCAGCAGCTTACGGGGAGACAGGGATCTTCCTGAGCAGTTCTTC. Amino acids: CASSLRGDRDLPEQFF.

This clonotype was seen a handful of times. The rearrangement uses TRBV4-3 and TRBJ2-7; the D is unclear. Between the trimmed V and J ends, which lost 1 base and 4 bases, there was a span of 11 bases. Looked up from germline, CDR1 is LGHNA and CDR2 is YSLEER. The CDR3 runs to 14 residues. CDR3 sequence reads: CASSQGLGPYEQYV. CDR3 nucleotide sequence: TGCGCCAGCAGCCAAGGATTAGGACCGTACGAGCAGTACGTC.

This rearrangement joins TRBV7-9 to TRBJ2-5; TRBD2 aligns across 12 bases. CDR3 size: 17 residues. Per the germline V gene, CDR1 is SEHNR and CDR2 is FQNEAQ (reference sequence). Unmatched junction bases numbered 12, after V lost 5 bases and J lost 5 bases. The CDR3 DNA sequence: TGTGCCAGCAGCCCTGGGACTAGCGGGCCCCGCAGGGAGACCCAGTACTTC. Its translation is CASSPGTSGPRRETQYF. The variable domain in full, with the rest retrieved from reference TRBV7-9 and TRBJ2-5, is DTGVSQNPRHKITKRGQNVTFRCDPISEHNRLYWYRQTLGQGPEFLTYFQNEAQLEKSRLLSDRFSAERPKGSFSTLEIQRTEQGDSAMYLCASSPGTSGPRRETQYFGPGTRLLVL.